The clone carrying this T cell receptor beta chain has only a few counts. This entry belongs to a study of blood T cells in healthy people across ages. It was with a sample-barcoded 5' primer and a J-beta primer mix that a second PCR of roughly 6 to 12 cycles was run. TCRdb ran MiXCR on the 5' RACE reads and lists one entry per CDR3 protein. The repertoire holds hundreds of thousands of distinct CDR3 sequences, with roughly 60% as singletons. This TCR was sampled from a man under 40 in good health. The material sequenced was blood.

The CDR3 DNA reads as TGTGCCAGCAGGGAAGTAGGGACAGGGGGCGTCGTGAACTATGGCTACACCTTC. It encodes CASREVGTGGVVNYGYTF. The rearrangement joins TRBV27 to TRBJ1-2; 12 bases map to TRBD1. The ends lost 6 bases at V and 2 bases at J; junction bases unmatched: 13. The CDR3 spans 18 residues. The germline CDR1 and CDR2 sequences are MNHEY and SMNVEV (reference sequence).